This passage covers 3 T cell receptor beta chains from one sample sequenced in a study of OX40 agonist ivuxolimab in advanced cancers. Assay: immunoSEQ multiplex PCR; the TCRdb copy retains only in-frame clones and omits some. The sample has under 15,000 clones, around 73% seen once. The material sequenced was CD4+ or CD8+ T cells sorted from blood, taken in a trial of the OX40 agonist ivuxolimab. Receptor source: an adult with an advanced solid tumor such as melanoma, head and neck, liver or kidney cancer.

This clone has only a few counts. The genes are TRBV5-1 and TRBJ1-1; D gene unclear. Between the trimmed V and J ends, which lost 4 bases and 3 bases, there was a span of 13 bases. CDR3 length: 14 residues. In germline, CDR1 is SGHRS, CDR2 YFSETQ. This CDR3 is CASSPAPGYTEAFF. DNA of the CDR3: TGCGCCAGCAGCCCGGCCCCGGGATACACTGAAGCTTTCTTT. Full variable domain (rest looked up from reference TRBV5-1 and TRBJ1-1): KAGVTQTPRYLIKTRGQQVTLSCSPISGHRSVSWYQQTPGQGLQFLFEYFSETQRNKGNFPGRFSGRQFSNSRSEMNVSTLELGDSALYLCASSPAPGYTEAFFGQGTRLTVV.

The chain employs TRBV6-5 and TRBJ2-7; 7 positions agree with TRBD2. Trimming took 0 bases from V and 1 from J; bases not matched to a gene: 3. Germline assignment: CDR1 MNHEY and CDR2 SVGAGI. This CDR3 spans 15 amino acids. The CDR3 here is CASSYSGGSSYEQYF. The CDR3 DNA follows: TGTGCCAGCAGTTACTCTGGCGGGAGTTCCTACGAGCAGTACTTC.

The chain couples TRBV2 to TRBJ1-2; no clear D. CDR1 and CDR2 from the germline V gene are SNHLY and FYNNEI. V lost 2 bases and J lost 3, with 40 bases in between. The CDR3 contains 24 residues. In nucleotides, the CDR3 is TGTGCCAGCAGTGAACAGGCCGAATCGAGTCCGTTGTCCTCAGTCGTCCACCCCCACTATGGCTACACCTTC. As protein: CASSEQAESSPLSSVVHPHYGYTF. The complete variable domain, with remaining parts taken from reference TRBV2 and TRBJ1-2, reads EPEVTQTPSHQVTQMGQEVILRCVPISNHLYFYWYRQILGQKVEFLVSFYNNEISEKSEIFDDQFSVERPDGSNFTLKIRSTKLEDSAMYFCASSEQAESSPLSSVVHPHYGYTFGSGTRLTVV.